This passage covers 11 T cell receptor beta chains from one sample sequenced in a study of blood T cell repertoires in COVID-19. Repertoires were generated with immunoSEQ multiplex PCR, while TCRdb's copy carries only in-frame clones and drops some. Here the sample spans hundreds of thousands of clones, 88% being singletons. Source material: PBMCs or T cells enriched from blood (not recorded which). The receptors here all came from a woman aged 45-65 years who had recovered from COVID-19.

The chain combines TRBV6-6 with TRBJ2-1, with no clear D. V was shortened by 5 bases and J by 0 bases, with 14 bases between the two germline ends. This CDR3 has 16 residues. Germline-derived CDR1 and CDR2 are MNHNY and SVGAGI (reference sequence). The CDR3 region is CASSRKAASSYNEQFF. Written as DNA, the CDR3 is TGTGCCAGCAGTCGAAAGGCAGCGTCCTCCTACAATGAGCAGTTCTTC.

In its sample, this clone was seen once. The chain uses TRBV15 and TRBJ2-1; 10 nucleotides agree with TRBD1. The V gene's germline CDR1 is LNHNV and CDR2 YYDKDF (reference sequence). This CDR3 has 17 amino acids. V shed 5 bases, J shed 0 bases, and the junction held 7 bases outside the gene matches. This chain's CDR3 is CATSPQGTGVSYNEQFF. In nucleotides, the CDR3 is TGTGCCACCAGCCCACAGGGGACAGGGGTCTCCTACAATGAGCAGTTCTTC.

V usage is TRBV6-5 and J usage is TRBJ2-5; 7 nucleotides match TRBD1. With V trimmed by 2 bases and J by 2 bases, 2 bases remained unmatched. Germline CDR1 and CDR2: MNHEY and SVGAGI. The CDR3 totals 14 residues. For the CDR3, the DNA is TGTGCCAGCAGTTACGGGGACAGACAAGAGACCCAGTACTTC. Its translation: CASSYGDRQETQYF.

The chain uses TRBV28 and TRBJ2-7; TRBD2 aligns across 8 bases. CDR1 and CDR2 from the germline V gene are MDHEN and SYDVKM. Trimming removed 7 bases from V and 3 bases from J; junction bases left unmatched: 5. The CDR3 totals 13 residues. For the CDR3, the DNA is TGTGCCAGCACTCTTAGCGGGAACTACGAGCAGTACTTC. This gives the protein CASTLSGNYEQYF.

The chain joins TRBV6-5 to TRBJ1-1; TRBD1 is a possible D gene (6 bases). V lost 6 bases to trimming and J lost 0 bases, with 14 bases between them. This CDR3 has 15 amino acids. CDR1 and CDR2 (germline): MNHEY, SVGAGI. The CDR3: CASRKQGDMNTEAFF. DNA of the CDR3: TGTGCCAGCAGGAAACAGGGTGACATGAACACTGAAGCTTTCTTT.

This chain uses TRBV7-2 with TRBJ2-7; 13 bases align to TRBD2. The CDR3 is 15 residues long. V was clipped by 5 bases and J by 2 bases; unmatched bases: 3. Per germline, CDR1 SGHTA and CDR2 FQGNSA. The CDR3 is CASSKTSGGTYEQYF. CDR3 sequence (DNA): TGTGCCAGCAGCAAGACTAGCGGGGGGACCTACGAGCAGTACTTC. The variable domain in full, completed from reference TRBV7-2 and TRBJ2-7, reads GAGVSQSPSNKVTEKGKDVELRCDPISGHTALYWYRQSLGQGLEFLIYFQGNSAPDKSGLPSDRFSAERTGGSVSTLTIQRTQQEDSAVYLCASSKTSGGTYEQYFGPGTRLTVT.

This clone was recorded once. V gene TRBV7-2 combines with J gene TRBJ1-1; D perhaps matches TRBD1 (6 bases). CDR1 is SGHTA and CDR2 is FQGNSA in the germline V gene. The CDR3 is 15 amino acids. The V end was cut by 5 bases, the J end by 1 base, with 14 bases between. DNA of the CDR3: TGTGCCAGCAGCAAAACAGGGCGCGGGAACACTGAAGCTTTCTTT. Its protein is CASSKTGRGNTEAFF.

The chain carries TRBV6-2 or TRBV6-3 and TRBJ1-1; D not certain. This CDR3 comprises 14 residues. V was clipped by 5 bases and J by 4 bases, with 14 bases between them. Germline V CDR1 and CDR2: MNHEY, SVGEGT. CDR3 bases: TGTGCCAGCAGTGAGCCCGGGATTTCCACTGAAGCTTTCTTT. This encodes CASSEPGISTEAFF.

This chain connects TRBV4-1 to TRBJ2-1; 9 bases fit TRBD1. The J segment lost 5 bases and the V segment lost 3 bases, leaving 14 bases of the junction unmatched. This CDR3 contains 18 residues. The germline V gene encodes CDR1 MGHRA and CDR2 YSYEKL. Here the CDR3 DNA reads TGCGCCAGCAGCCAGACCGGGGGAGGGGGACAGGGCCACAATGAGCAGTTCTTC. Its translation: CASSQTGGGGQGHNEQFF.

The rearrangement links TRBV18 to TRBJ2-7, with 9 bases identical to TRBD1. CDR1 is KGHSH and CDR2 is LQKENI in the germline V gene. J gave up 1 base and V 1 base, and 11 bases lay outside the gene matches. The CDR3 totals 18 residues. This chain's CDR3 is CASSPLPVTGGASYEQYF. The DNA for the CDR3 is TGTGCCAGCTCACCACTTCCCGTAACAGGGGGCGCTTCCTACGAGCAGTACTTC. Based on the CDR3 plus reference TRBV18 and TRBJ2-7, the full variable domain is NAGVMQNPRHLVRRRGQEARLRCSPMKGHSHVYWYRQLPEEGLKFMVYLQKENIIDESGMPKERFSAEFPKEGPSILRIQQVVRGDSAAYFCASSPLPVTGGASYEQYFGPGTRLTVT.

The J gene is TRBJ2-7, the V gene TRBV24-1; the match to TRBD1 covers 10 bases. Trimming removed 4 bases from V and 3 bases from J; junction bases left unmatched: 2. CDR3 length: 14 residues. CDR1 and CDR2 from the germline V gene are KGHDR and SFDVKD. For the CDR3, the DNA is TGTGCCACCAGTGAGGGACAGGGGATCTACGAGCAGTACTTC. It encodes CATSEGQGIYEQYF.